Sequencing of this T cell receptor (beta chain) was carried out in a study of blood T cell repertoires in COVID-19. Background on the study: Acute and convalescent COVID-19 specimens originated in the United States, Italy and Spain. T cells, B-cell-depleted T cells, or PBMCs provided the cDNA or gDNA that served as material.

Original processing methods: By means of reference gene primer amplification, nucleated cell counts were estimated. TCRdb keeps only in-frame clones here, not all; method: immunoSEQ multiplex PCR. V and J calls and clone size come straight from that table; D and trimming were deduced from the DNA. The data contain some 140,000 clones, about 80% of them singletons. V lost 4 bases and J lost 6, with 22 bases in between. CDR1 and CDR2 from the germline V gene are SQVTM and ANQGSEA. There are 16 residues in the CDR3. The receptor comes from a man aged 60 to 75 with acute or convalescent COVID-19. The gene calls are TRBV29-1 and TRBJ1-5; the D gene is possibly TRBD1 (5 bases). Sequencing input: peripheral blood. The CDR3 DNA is TGCAGCGTTGGGGACCCCCCCGGAAGGGAGGGTCAGCCCCAGCATTTT. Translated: CSVGDPPGREGQPQHF.